Following are 24 T cell receptor beta chains from one sample sequenced in a study of blood T cell repertoires in COVID-19. Assay used: immunoSEQ multiplex PCR; TCRdb lists only in-frame clones, some missing. There are 300,000 to 350,000 clones in the sample; over 75% occur only once, and roughly 7% lies in the top ten. Input material: peripheral blood. These receptors originate from a woman in her 30s with COVID-19, enrolled during active disease.

The V call is TRBV28, the J call TRBJ1-1, with TRBD1 matching over 7 bases. With V trimmed by 6 bases and J by 5 bases, 9 bases remained unmatched. The CDR3 is made up of 14 amino acids. In germline, CDR1 is MDHEN, CDR2 SYDVKM. CDR3 sequence (DNA): TGTGCCAGCAGGCCGACAGGGAAGAGGACTGAAGCTTTCTTT. Translation: CASRPTGKRTEAFF.

The table lists this clone with many counts. This chain connects TRBV19 to TRBJ2-1, with 8 bases lining up with TRBD2. The CDR3 totals 15 residues. Trimming at V came to 5 bases and at J to 7 bases, leaving 10 bases not matched to a gene. Germline V lookup: CDR1 LNHDA, CDR2 SQIVND (reference sequence). As DNA, the CDR3 is TGTGCCAGTAGTGGGGTAATAGCGGGGTATAATGAGCAGTTCTTC. It yields the protein CASSGVIAGYNEQFF.

The V and J genes are TRBV24-1 and TRBJ2-1; no clear D gene. Germline CDR1 reads KGHDR; CDR2 reads SFDVKD. Trimming pared 5 bases from V and 4 bases from J, leaving 14 bases between. CDR3 length: 15 amino acids. CDR3 DNA: TGTGCCACCAGTGTCGGCGGATACCAATACAATGAGCAGTTCTTC. It is translated as CATSVGGYQYNEQFF.

This clone is a singleton in its sample. J is TRBJ1-5 and V is TRBV28; D uncertain. The V end was cut by 4 bases, the J end by 6 bases, with 10 bases between. The CDR3 length is 13 residues. Per the germline V gene, CDR1 is MDHEN and CDR2 is SYDVKM. The CDR3 DNA sequence: TGTGCCAGCAGTTCCAACTTGATTCAGCCCCAGCATTTT. Protein sequence: CASSSNLIQPQHF.

The gene calls are TRBV18 and TRBJ2-7; D not resolved. Deletions cut 3 bases from V and 0 bases from J, with 9 bases between. Germline CDR1 KGHSH, CDR2 LQKENI. This CDR3 region has 14 residues. The CDR3 reads CASSPNQDSYEQYF. In DNA form, the CDR3 reads TGTGCCAGCTCACCGAACCAGGACTCCTACGAGCAGTACTTC.

The chain employs TRBV4-3 and TRBJ2-3; the match to TRBD2 covers 7 bases. The CDR3 loop spans 15 amino acids. V shed 0 bases, J shed 1 base, and the junction held 1 base outside the gene matches. Germline V lookup: CDR1 LGHNA, CDR2 YSLEER. CDR3 nucleotide sequence: TGCGCCAGCAGCCAAGACGCGGGAGGCACAGATACGCAGTATTTT. Translating gives CASSQDAGGTDTQYF.

The V call is TRBV6-5, the J call TRBJ1-2; 8 bases are a match to TRBD1. The length of the CDR3 is 15 residues. Germline V gene sequence: CDR1 MNHEY, CDR2 SVGAGI. V shed 6 bases and J 4 bases; nucleotides not matched to a gene: 10. The CDR3 loop reads CASRGLGQGGYGYTF. The DNA of the CDR3 is TGTGCCAGCAGGGGATTAGGACAGGGCGGCTATGGCTACACCTTC.

The chain uses TRBV5-1 and TRBJ2-1; 8 nucleotides agree with TRBD2. CDR1 and CDR2 from the germline V gene are SGHRS and YFSETQ. This CDR3 has 19 residues. V shed 4 bases and J 5 bases; nucleotides not matched to a gene: 20. The CDR3 loop reads CASSASGSLLAGSHNEQFF. CDR3 DNA: TGCGCCAGCAGCGCGTCTGGGTCCCTGCTAGCGGGTTCCCACAATGAGCAGTTCTTC.

This chain uses TRBV19 with TRBJ2-5; D is unclear. CDR3 size: 13 residues. Germline V lookup: CDR1 LNHDA, CDR2 SQIVND (reference sequence). Trimming took 0 bases from V and 2 from J, leaving 4 bases between them. CDR3: CASSIDQQETQYF. For the CDR3, the DNA is TGTGCCAGTAGTATAGACCAACAAGAGACCCAGTACTTC.

The chain is built from TRBV7-8 and TRBJ2-5; 7 bases align to TRBD2. After removal of 4 bases from V and 4 bases from J, the junction contained 12 bases not matched to a gene. The germline V gene encodes CDR1 SGHVS and CDR2 FQNEAQ. This CDR3 region has 16 residues. The CDR3 sequence is CASSSKMGLAVETQYF. The CDR3 DNA is TGTGCCAGCAGCTCGAAAATGGGGCTAGCGGTAGAGACCCAGTACTTC.

The count of this clone is one. V usage is TRBV11-3 and J usage is TRBJ2-5; 11 nucleotides match TRBD2. CDR3 length: 14 residues. The germline V gene has CDR1 SGHNT and CDR2 YENEEA. V shed 4 bases, J shed 3 bases, and the junction held 1 base outside the gene matches. The chain's CDR3 is CASSYSGREETQYF. The CDR3 nucleotides are TGTGCCAGCAGCTATAGCGGGAGGGAAGAGACCCAGTACTTC.

CDR3 protein: CASSARGRRNQPQHF. DNA of the CDR3: TGTGCCAGCAGTGCGAGGGGGCGGCGCAATCAGCCCCAGCATTTT. The chain carries TRBV2 and TRBJ1-5, with 7 bases lining up with TRBD1. The germline gives CDR1 SNHLY, CDR2 FYNNEI. The CDR3 is 15 residues long. J was trimmed by 2 bases and V by 4 bases; bases with no gene match: 5.

The V call is TRBV10-3, the J call TRBJ2-1, with TRBD2 matching over 8 bases. This CDR3 spans 16 amino acids. Germline V lookup: CDR1 ENHRY, CDR2 SYGVKD. J was trimmed by 3 bases and V by 5 bases; bases with no gene match: 9. The CDR3 DNA reads TGTGCCATCAGTACCCCCGGGGGGGGAGACTACAATGAGCAGTTCTTC. Translating it yields CAISTPGGGDYNEQFF.

The V and J genes are TRBV7-2 and TRBJ2-7; 9 nucleotides line up with TRBD1. CDR3 length equals 13 residues. Unmatched junction bases numbered 5, after V lost 5 bases and J lost 6 bases. Germline CDR1 is SGHTA and CDR2 is FQGNSA. This chain's CDR3 is CASSADRGLEQYF. CDR3 coding DNA: TGTGCCAGCAGCGCGGACAGGGGACTCGAGCAGTACTTC. Full variable domain (rest looked up from reference TRBV7-2 and TRBJ2-7): GAGVSQSPSNKVTEKGKDVELRCDPISGHTALYWYRQSLGQGLEFLIYFQGNSAPDKSGLPSDRFSAERTGGSVSTLTIQRTQQEDSAVYLCASSADRGLEQYFGPGTRLTVT.

This clone has just one count. The chain carries TRBV19 and TRBJ1-1; D possibly corresponds to TRBD1 (6 bases). This CDR3 is 17 amino acids long. V lost 3 bases and J 8 bases, leaving 25 bases between the germline ends. Looked up from germline, CDR1 is LNHDA and CDR2 is SQIVND (reference sequence). The CDR3 loop is CASSMLGEQGTFPEAFF. As DNA, the CDR3 is TGTGCCAGTAGTATGTTGGGGGAACAGGGCACCTTCCCCGAAGCTTTCTTT. The entire variable domain, with the rest obtained from reference TRBV19 and TRBJ1-1, is as follows: DGGITQSPKYLFRKEGQNVTLSCEQNLNHDAMYWYRQDPGQGLRLIYYSQIVNDFQKGDIAEGYSVSREKKESFPLTVTSAQKNPTAFYLCASSMLGEQGTFPEAFFGQGTRLTVV.

The chain is built from TRBV6-5 and TRBJ2-3; 8 bases line up with TRBD2. The germline CDR1 and CDR2 sequences are MNHEY and SVGAGI. After removal of 5 bases from V and 1 base from J, the junction contained 5 bases not matched to a gene. The CDR3 contains 15 residues. The CDR3 nucleotides read TGTGCCAGCAGTACGGGGGGGGCAGGCACAGATACGCAGTATTTT. Protein product: CASSTGGAGTDTQYF.

The V gene is TRBV6-5, the J gene TRBJ2-7; the D gene is possibly TRBD2 (5 bases). The CDR3 runs 15 residues. CDR1 and CDR2 from the germline V gene are MNHEY and SVGAGI. V was clipped by 0 bases and J by 3 bases, with 12 bases between them. CDR3 sequence reads: CASSYSIGVRYEQYF. In DNA form, the CDR3 reads TGTGCCAGCAGTTACTCGATCGGGGTCCGCTACGAGCAGTACTTC.

This clone was picked up a small number of times. The rearrangement links TRBV14 to TRBJ2-7, with 7 bases lining up with TRBD2. The trim removed 5 bases at V and 2 bases at J, leaving 6 bases unmatched. This CDR3 has 14 residues. Germline values: CDR1 SGHDN, CDR2 FVKESK. The DNA of the CDR3 is TGTGCCAGCAGCGGATGGGGGGGGACCTACGAGCAGTACTTC. This codes for CASSGWGGTYEQYF.

This chain uses TRBV27 with TRBJ2-5; 7 bases are a match to TRBD1. This CDR3 is built from 14 residues. Germline V gene data show CDR1 as MNHEY and CDR2 as SMNVEV (reference sequence). J gave up 4 bases and V 5 bases, and 7 bases lay outside the gene matches. The CDR3 coding sequence is TGTGCCAGCAGTCAGAGGGGGCTCCTAGAGACCCAGTACTTC. Encoded protein: CASSQRGLLETQYF.

The rearrangement uses TRBV5-6 and TRBJ2-7, with a weak D call TRBD1 (5 bases). V lost 0 bases and J 1 base, leaving 17 bases between the germline ends. Germline CDR1 and CDR2: SGHDT and YYEEEE. The CDR3 is 17 amino acids. The CDR3 bases are TGTGCCAGCAGCTTGGCCAACGGTAGGGGTGATTCCTACGAGCAGTACTTC. It translates to CASSLANGRGDSYEQYF.

The V and J genes are TRBV13 and TRBJ2-7; no clear D. Germline V gene data show CDR1 as PRHDT and CDR2 as FYEKMQ (reference sequence). V shed 2 bases and J shed 2 bases, with 10 bases lying between them. This CDR3 comprises 14 residues. The CDR3 DNA reads TGTGCCAGCAGCTTATTCGCGAACCCCTACGAGCAGTACTTC. Its protein product is CASSLFANPYEQYF. The variable domain in full, with the rest retrieved from reference TRBV13 and TRBJ2-7, is AAGVIQSPRHLIKEKRETATLKCYPIPRHDTVYWYQQGPGQDPQFLISFYEKMQSDKGSIPDRFSAQQFSDYHSELNMSSLELGDSALYFCASSLFANPYEQYFGPGTRLTVT.

The chain links TRBV7-9 to TRBJ1-2, with a weak D call TRBD1 (5 bases). The CDR3 runs 13 residues. The V gene lost 5 bases and the J gene lost 8 bases, with 15 bases spanning the gap. CDR1 SEHNR and CDR2 FQNEAQ come from the germline V gene (reference sequence). This CDR3 reads CASSPMGRLGYTF. The DNA of the CDR3 is TGTGCCAGCAGCCCAATGGGGCGCCTCGGCTACACCTTC.

The chain joins TRBV20-1 to TRBJ1-2, with 9 positions matching TRBD1. This CDR3 region has 14 residues. Trimming at V came to 3 bases and at J to 4 bases, leaving 6 bases not matched to a gene. Germline loops: CDR1 DFQATT, CDR2 SNEGSKA (reference sequence). CDR3 protein: CSASRDRVLYGYTF. CDR3 sequence (DNA): TGCAGTGCTAGTAGGGACAGGGTCCTCTATGGCTACACCTTC.

The chain has TRBV6-5 and TRBJ2-7, with TRBD1 matching over 8 bases. The CDR3 runs to 14 residues. V lost 6 bases and J lost 2; bases outside the gene matches: 6. The germline V gene has CDR1 MNHEY and CDR2 SVGAGI. CDR3 sequence: CASRLGTGPYEQYF. DNA for the CDR3: TGTGCCAGCAGATTGGGGACAGGACCCTACGAGCAGTACTTC.